The 23 T cell receptor beta chains below all came from one sample that was sequenced in a study of response to subunit inactivated influenza vaccine. TCRdb re-derived calls from the RT-PCR reads in MiXCR, one entry per CDR3 protein. Altogether just under 550,000 distinct CDR3 sequences are present, less than 25% being singletons, with the ten largest covering around 2.8%. These sequences were also reported in another study, on T cells expressing NK-cell markers. In that study: UMIs were included in TCR beta cDNA generated by 5'RACE template switching.

The source material was CD4+ T cells sorted from PBMCs, sampled about 12 days after vaccination. The source of these receptors is a man aged 50-59 years who received an inactivated influenza vaccine.

The V call is TRBV2, the J call TRBJ2-7; D unresolved. In germline, CDR1 is SNHLY, CDR2 FYNNEI. The CDR3 covers 12 residues. Trimming removed 4 bases from V and 4 bases from J, with 8 bases in between. The CDR3: CASSVDDYEQYF. The CDR3 nucleotides read TGTGCCAGCAGTGTTGACGATTACGAGCAGTACTTC.

In this sample, this clonotype turned up a few times. The rearrangement joins TRBV10-3 to TRBJ2-1; 8 bases fit TRBD1. This CDR3 has 17 amino acids. Germline CDR1 reads ENHRY; CDR2 reads SYGVKD. V dropped 3 bases and J dropped 0; count of bases not matched to a gene: 7. The CDR3 DNA is TGTGCCATCAGTGAATTGGGAACAGGGGGCTCCTACAATGAGCAGTTCTTC. Amino acid sequence: CAISELGTGGSYNEQFF.

The sample holds a few counts of this clonotype. The chain uses TRBV2 and TRBJ2-5; the D gene is possibly TRBD2 (5 bases). The ends were cut back, 2 bases at V and 5 bases at J, with 12 bases in the middle. This CDR3 has 14 residues. Germline lookup yields CDR1 SNHLY and CDR2 FYNNEI. Written as DNA, the CDR3 is TGTGCCAGCAGTGAACTTCTGTGGGAGGAGACCCAGTACTTC. Translation gives CASSELLWEETQYF.

This clonotype was recorded a few times. The chain couples TRBV6-2 or TRBV6-3 to TRBJ1-6; D is undetermined. Germline V gives CDR1 MNHEY, CDR2 SVGEGT. CDR3 length: 13 amino acids. V gave up 2 bases and J gave up 7 bases, with 6 bases separating them. CDR3 in amino acids: CASSYTSNSPLHF. The CDR3 nucleotides are TGTGCCAGCAGTTACACCTCAAATTCACCCCTCCACTTT.

This chain joins TRBV4-3 and TRBJ2-7; D might be TRBD2 (5 bases). V lost 0 bases and J lost 0, with 15 bases in between. Germline lookup yields CDR1 LGHNA and CDR2 YSLEER. CDR3 length equals 17 residues. CDR3 nucleotides: TGCGCCAGCAGCCAAGATCTCGCGACTAAGAGCTCCTACGAGCAGTACTTC. Encoded protein: CASSQDLATKSSYEQYF.

The chain joins TRBV28 to TRBJ1-1; no clear D gene. Germline V gene sequence: CDR1 MDHEN, CDR2 SYDVKM. The CDR3 is 16 amino acids. V lost 7 bases to trimming and J lost 0 bases, with 18 bases between them. The CDR3 loop is CASKKGRSTMNTEAFF. CDR3 nucleotide sequence: TGTGCCAGCAAGAAGGGCCGATCAACTATGAACACTGAAGCTTTCTTT.

Only a few counts were recorded for this clonotype. The chain couples TRBV20-1 to TRBJ1-2; 7 bases are a match to TRBD1. Germline V gene data show CDR1 as DFQATT and CDR2 as SNEGSKA (reference sequence). This CDR3 is built from 13 residues. Germline trimming cut 3 bases from V and 8 bases from J; bases unmatched to any gene: 9. CDR3 DNA: TGCAGTGCTAGCCGACAGGGTCTAGGAGGCTACACCTTC. This gives the protein CSASRQGLGGYTF.

The chain uses TRBV10-3 and TRBJ2-2; D not resolved. Germline V CDR1 and CDR2: ENHRY, SYGVKD. The CDR3 contains 15 residues. Trimming removed 2 bases at V and 0 bases at J, with 7 bases between. The CDR3, as DNA: TGTGCCATCAGTGAGGGACGTACGAACACCGGGGAGCTGTTTTTT. It translates to CAISEGRTNTGELFF.

The CDR3 nucleotides read TGTGCCAGCAATGACAGGGGGCGTAACTATGGCTACACCTTC. The encoded protein is CASNDRGRNYGYTF. This sequence joins TRBV6-1 and TRBJ1-2; 10 bases fit TRBD1. Germline-derived CDR1 and CDR2 are MNHNS and SASEGT. The CDR3 covers 14 residues. J was trimmed by 1 base and V by 7 bases; bases with no gene match: 3.

The genes are TRBV20-1 and TRBJ1-5; D call uncertain. The length of the CDR3 is 14 residues. In germline, CDR1 is DFQATT, CDR2 SNEGSKA (reference sequence). V was cut by 3 bases and J by 0 bases, with 9 bases left in between. DNA for the CDR3: TGCAGTGCTAGTCCGGGGTCTAGCAATCAGCCCCAGCATTTT. It yields the protein CSASPGSSNQPQHF.

This clonotype was counted many times. This chain uses TRBV29-1 with TRBJ2-3; tentatively, D is TRBD1 (5 bases). Germline V gene sequence: CDR1 SQVTM, CDR2 ANQGSEA. With 2 bases removed from V and 5 bases from J, the gap between germline ends came to 8 bases. The CDR3 totals 12 residues. Here the CDR3 reads CSVEQGRDTQYF. The CDR3 bases are TGCAGCGTTGAACAGGGCAGAGATACGCAGTATTTT.

V is TRBV5-1 and J is TRBJ2-3; TRBD1 aligns across 9 bases. The CDR3 is 15 residues long. The junction had 3 bases not matched to a gene; V was cut back by 4 bases and J by 0 bases. Looked up from germline, CDR1 is SGHRS and CDR2 is YFSETQ. This chain's CDR3 is CASSVQGASTDTQYF. The DNA of the CDR3 is TGCGCCAGCAGCGTACAGGGGGCAAGCACAGATACGCAGTATTTT.

The V and J genes are TRBV7-2 and TRBJ2-7; tentatively, D is TRBD1 or TRBD2 (6 bases each). This CDR3 is 14 amino acids long. V was trimmed by 4 bases and J by 7 bases, leaving 17 bases between them. From germline, CDR1 is SGHTA and CDR2 FQGNSA. The CDR3 here is CASSSVWGAEEQYF. In nucleotides, the CDR3 is TGTGCCAGCAGCTCGGTCTGGGGGGCGGAAGAGCAGTACTTC.

This clonotype was detected many times. For the CDR3, the DNA is TGCGCCAGCAGCTTGACTATCCTGAACACTGAAGCTTTCTTT. This gives the protein CASSLTILNTEAFF. The J gene is TRBJ1-1, the V gene TRBV5-1; D is unresolved. The V gene lost 1 base and the J gene lost 0 bases, with 7 bases spanning the gap. The CDR3 length is 14 residues. Germline CDR1 is SGHRS and CDR2 is YFSETQ.

This clonotype was observed a few times. The rearrangement uses TRBV20-1 and TRBJ2-7; no clear D. Germline values: CDR1 DFQATT, CDR2 SNEGSKA (reference sequence). With 3 bases removed from V and 3 bases from J, the gap between germline ends came to 12 bases. The CDR3 runs to 13 residues. CDR3 loop: CSASPPDGYEQYF. CDR3 in DNA: TGCAGTGCTAGTCCCCCGGACGGCTACGAGCAGTACTTC.

This clonotype turned up a few times. The chain combines TRBV7-7 with TRBJ2-2, with D possibly matching TRBD1 (7 bases). Germline lookup yields CDR1 SSHAT and CDR2 FNYEAQ (reference sequence). This CDR3 comprises 15 residues. Trimming shortened V by 5 bases and J by 5 bases, and 15 bases separated the two germline ends. In nucleotides, the CDR3 is TGTGCCAGCAGCCTGGAGGGGGCTAGAACCGGGGAGCTGTTTTTT. This translates into CASSLEGARTGELFF.

The chain is built from TRBV12-3 or TRBV12-4 and TRBJ1-5; TRBD1 aligns across 7 bases. The trim removed 7 bases at V and 3 bases at J, leaving 6 bases unmatched. This CDR3 region has 14 residues. The CDR3: CASTRGTVNQPQHF. CDR3 DNA: TGTGCCAGCACCAGGGGGACGGTCAATCAGCCCCAGCATTTT.

The chain joins TRBV20-1 to TRBJ2-3, with D maybe TRBD2 (5 bases). V was shortened by 3 bases and J by 1 base, with 11 bases between the two germline ends. Germline V gives CDR1 DFQATT, CDR2 SNEGSKA (reference sequence). The CDR3 has 14 amino acids. The CDR3 here is CSARTGSRTDTQYF. CDR3 nucleotide sequence: TGCAGTGCTAGGACGGGATCCCGCACAGATACGCAGTATTTT.

The chain links TRBV15 to TRBJ2-7, with D perhaps given as TRBD1 or TRBD2 (7 bases each). Germline V CDR1 and CDR2: LNHNV, YYDKDF (reference sequence). V lost 3 bases, J lost 2 bases, and 14 bases lay in between. The CDR3 loop spans 15 amino acids. CDR3: CATSRSGGVPYEQYF. In nucleotides, the CDR3 is TGTGCCACCAGCAGGTCAGGGGGGGTCCCCTACGAGCAGTACTTC.

The rearrangement uses TRBV11-2 and TRBJ2-7, with TRBD1 identical over 9 bases. The germline gives CDR1 SGHAT, CDR2 FQNNGV. V was pared by 5 bases and J by 0 bases, with 5 bases of the junction left unmatched. This CDR3 is 15 amino acids long. The CDR3 sequence is CASSTGTGPSYEQYF. CDR3 nucleotides: TGTGCCAGCAGCACGGGGACAGGGCCCTCCTACGAGCAGTACTTC.

This clonotype came up a few times. The chain combines TRBV12-3 or TRBV12-4 with TRBJ2-1; D ambiguous. The length of the CDR3 is 12 residues. V dropped 0 bases and J dropped 12 bases, with 9 bases sitting between them. The CDR3 sequence: CASSLAGRRQFF. CDR3 bases: TGTGCCAGCAGTTTAGCCGGGCGTAGGCAGTTCTTC.

This clonotype was observed at least ten times. The rearrangement uses TRBV5-6 and TRBJ1-2, with a weak D call TRBD1 (6 bases). The length of the CDR3 is 13 residues. The germline V and J ends were trimmed by 5 bases and 8 bases, with 16 bases remaining between them. Per germline, CDR1 SGHDT and CDR2 YYEEEE. The CDR3 DNA reads TGTGCCAGCAGACCGGACAGAAGTCAAGGCTACACCTTC. It is translated as CASRPDRSQGYTF.

About this clonotype: One end of the junction fails to match germline, which may point to a read error. V gene TRBV5-1 combines with J gene TRBJ1-4, with 10 positions matching TRBD1. The CDR3 is made up of 15 amino acids. Germline V gene lookup returns CDR1 SGHRS and CDR2 YFSETQ. The chain's CDR3 is CASSPRQGAGEKLFF. CDR3 DNA: TGTGCCAGCAGCCCCAGACAGGGGGCAGGTGAAAAACTGTTTTTT.